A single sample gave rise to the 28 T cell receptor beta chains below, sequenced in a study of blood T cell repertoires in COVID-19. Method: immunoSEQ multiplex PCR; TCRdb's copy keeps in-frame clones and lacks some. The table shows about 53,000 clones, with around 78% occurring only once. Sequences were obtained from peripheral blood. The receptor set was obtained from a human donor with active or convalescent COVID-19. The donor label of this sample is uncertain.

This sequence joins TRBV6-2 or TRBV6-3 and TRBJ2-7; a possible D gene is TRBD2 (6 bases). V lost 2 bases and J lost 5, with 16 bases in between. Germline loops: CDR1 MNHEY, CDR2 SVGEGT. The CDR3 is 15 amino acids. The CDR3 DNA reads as TGTGCCAGCAGTTACGGGGCGGGACTTTGGAACGAGCAGTACTTC. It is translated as CASSYGAGLWNEQYF.

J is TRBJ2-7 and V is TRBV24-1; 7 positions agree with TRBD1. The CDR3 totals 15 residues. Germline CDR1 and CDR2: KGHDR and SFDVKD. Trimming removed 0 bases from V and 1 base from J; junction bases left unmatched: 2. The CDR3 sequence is CATSDLRDSSYEQYF. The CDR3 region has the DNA TGTGCCACCAGTGATTTGCGGGACAGTTCCTACGAGCAGTACTTC.

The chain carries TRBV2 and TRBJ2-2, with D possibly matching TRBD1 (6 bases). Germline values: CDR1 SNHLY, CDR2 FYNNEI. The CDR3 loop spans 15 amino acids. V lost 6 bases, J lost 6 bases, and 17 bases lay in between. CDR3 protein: CASSGKTYRAGELFF. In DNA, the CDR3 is TGTGCCAGCAGCGGGAAAACATACAGGGCCGGGGAGCTGTTTTTT.

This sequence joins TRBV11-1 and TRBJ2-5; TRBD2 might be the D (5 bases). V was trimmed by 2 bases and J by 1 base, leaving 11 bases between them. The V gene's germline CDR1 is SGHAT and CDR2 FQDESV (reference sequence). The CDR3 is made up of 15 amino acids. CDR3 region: CASSLIRGIQETQYF. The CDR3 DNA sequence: TGTGCCAGCAGCTTAATTCGAGGGATCCAAGAGACCCAGTACTTC.

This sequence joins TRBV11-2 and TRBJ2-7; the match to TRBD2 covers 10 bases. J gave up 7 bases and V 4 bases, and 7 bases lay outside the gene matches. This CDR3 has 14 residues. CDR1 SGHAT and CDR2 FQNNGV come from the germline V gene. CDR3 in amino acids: CASSYLAGEGEQYF. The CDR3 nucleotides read TGTGCCAGCAGCTACCTAGCGGGAGAAGGTGAGCAGTACTTC.

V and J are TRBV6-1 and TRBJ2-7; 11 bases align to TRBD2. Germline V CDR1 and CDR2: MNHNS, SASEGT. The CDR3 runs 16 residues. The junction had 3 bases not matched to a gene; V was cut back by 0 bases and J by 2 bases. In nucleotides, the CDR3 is TGTGCCAGCAGTGAAGCTAGCGGGAGGGCACCCTACGAGCAGTACTTC. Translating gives CASSEASGRAPYEQYF.

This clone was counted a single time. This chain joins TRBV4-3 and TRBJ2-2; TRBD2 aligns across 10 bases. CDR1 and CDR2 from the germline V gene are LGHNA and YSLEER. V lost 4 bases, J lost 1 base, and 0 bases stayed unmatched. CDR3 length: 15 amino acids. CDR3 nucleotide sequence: TGCGCCAGCAGCCGGACTAGCGGGAACACCGGGGAGCTGTTTTTT. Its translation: CASSRTSGNTGELFF.

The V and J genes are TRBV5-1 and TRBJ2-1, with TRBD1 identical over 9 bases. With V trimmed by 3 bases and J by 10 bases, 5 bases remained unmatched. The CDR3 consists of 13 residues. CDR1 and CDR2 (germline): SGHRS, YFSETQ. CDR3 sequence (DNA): TGCGCCAGCAGCTCGACAGGGGGACGCGAGCAGTTCTTC. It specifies CASSSTGGREQFF.

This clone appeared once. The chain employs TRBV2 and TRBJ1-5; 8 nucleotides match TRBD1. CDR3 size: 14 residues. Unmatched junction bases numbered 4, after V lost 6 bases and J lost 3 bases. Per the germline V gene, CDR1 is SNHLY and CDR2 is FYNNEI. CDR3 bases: TGTGCCAGCAGCCAGGACAGGGTCAATCAGCCCCAGCATTTT. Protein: CASSQDRVNQPQHF.

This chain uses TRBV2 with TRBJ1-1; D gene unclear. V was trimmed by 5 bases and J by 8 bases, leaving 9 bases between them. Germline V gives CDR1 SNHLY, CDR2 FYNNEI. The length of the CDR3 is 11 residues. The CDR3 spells CASSPKREAFF. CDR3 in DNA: TGTGCCAGCAGTCCTAAACGAGAAGCTTTCTTT.

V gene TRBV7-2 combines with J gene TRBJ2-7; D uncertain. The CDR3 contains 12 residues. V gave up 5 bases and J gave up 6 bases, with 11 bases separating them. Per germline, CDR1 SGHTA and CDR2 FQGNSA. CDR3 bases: TGTGCCAGCAGCGATCAGATGATCGAGCAGTACTTC. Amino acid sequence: CASSDQMIEQYF.

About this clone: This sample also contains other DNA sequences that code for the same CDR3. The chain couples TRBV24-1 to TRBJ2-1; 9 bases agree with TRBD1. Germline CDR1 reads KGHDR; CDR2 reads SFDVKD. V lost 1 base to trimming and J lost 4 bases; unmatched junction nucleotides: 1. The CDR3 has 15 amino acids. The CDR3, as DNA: TGTGCCACCAGTGATTTAGGACAGGGGTACAATGAGCAGTTCTTC. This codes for CATSDLGQGYNEQFF.

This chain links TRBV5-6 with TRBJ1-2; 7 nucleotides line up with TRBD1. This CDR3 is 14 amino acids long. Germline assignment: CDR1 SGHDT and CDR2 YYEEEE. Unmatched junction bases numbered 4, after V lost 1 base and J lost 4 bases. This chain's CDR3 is CASSLPDRIYGYTF. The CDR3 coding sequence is TGTGCCAGCAGCTTGCCGGACAGGATCTATGGCTACACCTTC.

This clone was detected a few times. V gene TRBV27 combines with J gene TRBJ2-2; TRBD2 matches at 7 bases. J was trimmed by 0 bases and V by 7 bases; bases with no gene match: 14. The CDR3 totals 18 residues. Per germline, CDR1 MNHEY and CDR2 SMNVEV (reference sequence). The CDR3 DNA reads TGTGCCAGCACCGGATTTCCGGGAGGTTCCGCGAACACCGGGGAGCTGTTTTTT. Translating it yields CASTGFPGGSANTGELFF.

The CDR3 loop reads CAWSKELNQPQHF. For the CDR3, the DNA is TGTGCCTGGAGTAAAGAGCTCAATCAGCCCCAGCATTTT. The rearrangement uses TRBV30 and TRBJ1-5; D gene ambiguous. In germline, CDR1 is GTSNPN, CDR2 SVGIG (reference sequence). Trimming pared 2 bases from V and 3 bases from J, leaving 8 bases between. The CDR3 length is 13 residues.

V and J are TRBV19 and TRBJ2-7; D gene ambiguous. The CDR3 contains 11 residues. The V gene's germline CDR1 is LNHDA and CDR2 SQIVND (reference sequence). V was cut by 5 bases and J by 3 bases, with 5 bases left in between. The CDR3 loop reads CASSGSYEQYF. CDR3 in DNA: TGTGCCAGTAGTGGCAGCTACGAGCAGTACTTC.

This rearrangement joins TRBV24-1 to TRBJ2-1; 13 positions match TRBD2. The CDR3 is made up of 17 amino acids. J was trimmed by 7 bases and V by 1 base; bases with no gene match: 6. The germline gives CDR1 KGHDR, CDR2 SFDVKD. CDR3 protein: CATSDFRTSGRENEQFF. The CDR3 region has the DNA TGTGCCACCAGTGATTTTAGAACTAGCGGGAGGGAAAATGAGCAGTTCTTC.

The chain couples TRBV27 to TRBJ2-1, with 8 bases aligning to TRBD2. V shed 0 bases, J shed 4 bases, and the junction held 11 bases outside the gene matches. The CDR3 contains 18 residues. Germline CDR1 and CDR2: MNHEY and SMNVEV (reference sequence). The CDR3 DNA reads TGTGCCAGCAGTTTATCGGGGAGGGTAGCGGGAAGATACAATGAGCAGTTCTTC. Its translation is CASSLSGRVAGRYNEQFF.

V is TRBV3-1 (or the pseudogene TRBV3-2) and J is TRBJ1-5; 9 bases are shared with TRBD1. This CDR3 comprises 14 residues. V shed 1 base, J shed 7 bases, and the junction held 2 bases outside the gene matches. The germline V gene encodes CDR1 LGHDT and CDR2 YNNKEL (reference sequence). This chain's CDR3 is CASSQGQGGQPQHF. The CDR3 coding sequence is TGTGCCAGCAGCCAAGGACAGGGGGGACAGCCCCAGCATTTT.

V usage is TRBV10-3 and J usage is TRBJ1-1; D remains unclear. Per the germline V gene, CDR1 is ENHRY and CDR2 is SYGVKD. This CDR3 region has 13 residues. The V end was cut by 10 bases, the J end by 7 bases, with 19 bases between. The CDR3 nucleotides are TGTGCCACCAACGCCGGGCCCGGGGATGAAGCTTTCTTT. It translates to CATNAGPGDEAFF.

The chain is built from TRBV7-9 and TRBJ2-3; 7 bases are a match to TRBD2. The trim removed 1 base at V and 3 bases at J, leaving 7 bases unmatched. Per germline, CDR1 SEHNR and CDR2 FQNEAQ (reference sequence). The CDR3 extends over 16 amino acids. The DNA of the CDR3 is TGTGCCAGCAGCTTAGGCCGGGCGCGGGAGACAGATACGCAGTATTTT. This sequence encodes CASSLGRARETDTQYF.

CDR3 DNA: TGTGCCAGCAGTTTACAGGGTTTTGGCTACACCTTC. Encoded protein: CASSLQGFGYTF. The chain has TRBV28 and TRBJ1-2; perhaps TRBD1 as D (5 bases). Trimming took 2 bases from V and 7 from J, leaving 8 bases between them. Germline V gene sequence: CDR1 MDHEN, CDR2 SYDVKM. The length of the CDR3 is 12 residues.

CDR3 coding DNA: TGTGCCAGCAGCCTCGAAGGTAGGGGCAGCACCGGGGAGCTGTTTTTT. Translating gives CASSLEGRGSTGELFF. The chain is built from TRBV9 and TRBJ2-2, with D tentatively TRBD1 (5 bases). The CDR3 totals 16 residues. The germline V gene has CDR1 SGDLS and CDR2 YYNGEE. V lost 4 bases and J 4 bases, leaving 17 bases between the germline ends.

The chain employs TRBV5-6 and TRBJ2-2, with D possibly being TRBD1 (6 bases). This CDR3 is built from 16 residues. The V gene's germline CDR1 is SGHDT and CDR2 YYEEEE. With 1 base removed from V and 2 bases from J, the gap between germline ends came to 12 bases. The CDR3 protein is CASSLWGTPNTGELFF. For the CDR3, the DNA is TGTGCCAGCAGCTTGTGGGGGACACCCAACACCGGGGAGCTGTTTTTT.

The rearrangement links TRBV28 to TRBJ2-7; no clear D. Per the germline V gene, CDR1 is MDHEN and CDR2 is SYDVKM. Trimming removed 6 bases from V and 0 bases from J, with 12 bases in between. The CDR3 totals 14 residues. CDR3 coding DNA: TGTGCCAGCAGCCCGACCTGGAGCTCCTACGAGCAGTACTTC. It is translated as CASSPTWSSYEQYF.

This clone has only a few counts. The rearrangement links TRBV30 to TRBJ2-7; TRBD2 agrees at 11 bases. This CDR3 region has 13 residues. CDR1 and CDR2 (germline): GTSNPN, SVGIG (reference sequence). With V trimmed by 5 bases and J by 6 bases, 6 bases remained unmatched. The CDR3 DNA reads TGTGCCTGGCAACTAGCGGGAGCGGGCGAGCAGTACTTC. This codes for CAWQLAGAGEQYF.

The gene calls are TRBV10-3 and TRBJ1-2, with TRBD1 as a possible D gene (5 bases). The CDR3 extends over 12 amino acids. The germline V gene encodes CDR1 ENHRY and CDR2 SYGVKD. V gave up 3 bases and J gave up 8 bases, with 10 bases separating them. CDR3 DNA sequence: TGTGCCATCAGTGAACGGGGGGGAGGCTACACCTTC. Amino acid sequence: CAISERGGGYTF.

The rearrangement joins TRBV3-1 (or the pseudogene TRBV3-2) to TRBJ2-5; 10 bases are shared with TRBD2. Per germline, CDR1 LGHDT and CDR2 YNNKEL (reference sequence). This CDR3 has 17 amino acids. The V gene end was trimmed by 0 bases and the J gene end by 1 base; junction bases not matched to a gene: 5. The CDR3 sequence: CASSQERLAGAQETQYF. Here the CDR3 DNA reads TGTGCCAGCAGCCAAGAAAGGCTAGCGGGGGCCCAAGAGACCCAGTACTTC.